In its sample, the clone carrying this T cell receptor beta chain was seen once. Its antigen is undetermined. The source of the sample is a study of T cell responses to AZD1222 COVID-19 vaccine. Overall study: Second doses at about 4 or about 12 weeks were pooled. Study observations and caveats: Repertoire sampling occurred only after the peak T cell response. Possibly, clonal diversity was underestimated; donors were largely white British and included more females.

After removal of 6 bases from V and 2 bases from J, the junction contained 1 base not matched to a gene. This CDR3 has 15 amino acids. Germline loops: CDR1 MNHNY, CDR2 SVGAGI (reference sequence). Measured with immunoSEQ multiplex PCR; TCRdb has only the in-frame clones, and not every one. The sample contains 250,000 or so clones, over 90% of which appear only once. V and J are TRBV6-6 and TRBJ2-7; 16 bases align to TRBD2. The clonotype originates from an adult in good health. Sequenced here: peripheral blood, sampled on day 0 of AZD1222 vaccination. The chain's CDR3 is CASRGLAGGAYEQYF. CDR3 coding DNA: TGTGCCAGCAGGGGACTAGCGGGAGGGGCCTACGAGCAGTACTTC.